This entry lists 20 T cell receptor beta chains sequenced from one sample in a study of blood T cell repertoires in COVID-19. Profiled with immunoSEQ multiplex PCR; TCRdb holds only in-frame clones, not every one. The sample holds about 280,000 clones, 85% to 90% seen once. The sequencing input was PBMCs or T cells enriched from blood (not recorded which). The source is a woman in her fifties or sixties in a cohort exposed to, infected with or recovered from COVID-19 (not recorded which).

The J gene is TRBJ1-2, the V gene TRBV25-1; 7 bases match TRBD1. V was clipped by 3 bases and J by 7 bases; unmatched bases: 11. The CDR3 has 15 residues. Per germline, CDR1 MGHDK and CDR2 SYGVNS. Written as DNA, the CDR3 is TGTGCCAGCAGTGATCATACCAGGGGGAAGAGTGGCTACACCTTC. This gives the protein CASSDHTRGKSGYTF.

This clone came up once. V gene TRBV9 combines with J gene TRBJ1-2; D is perhaps TRBD1 (5 bases). The CDR3 is 13 residues long. Between the trimmed V and J ends, which lost 4 bases and 4 bases, there was a span of 11 bases. The germline V gene encodes CDR1 SGDLS and CDR2 YYNGEE. The CDR3 reads CASSPRQPYGYTF. The CDR3 DNA follows: TGTGCCAGCAGCCCCCGACAGCCCTATGGCTACACCTTC.

In its sample, this clone was seen a few times. The chain employs TRBV6-6 and TRBJ2-7, with D possibly matching TRBD2 (6 bases). Trimming took 5 bases from V and 7 from J, leaving 15 bases between them. This CDR3 has 13 residues. Germline V gene lookup returns CDR1 MNHNY and CDR2 SVGAGI (reference sequence). The CDR3 loop is CASSPLGAGEQYF. DNA of the CDR3: TGTGCCAGCAGTCCCCTTGGTGCGGGAGAGCAGTACTTC.

This chain connects TRBV27 to TRBJ2-1; TRBD1 might be the D (5 bases). In germline, CDR1 is MNHEY, CDR2 SMNVEV (reference sequence). This CDR3 has 11 amino acids. Trimming pared 3 bases from V and 10 bases from J, leaving 7 bases between. The CDR3 reads CASSFRGEQFF. CDR3 nucleotides: TGTGCCAGCAGTTTTAGGGGAGAGCAGTTCTTC.

This chain connects TRBV11-2 to TRBJ2-3, with D possibly matching TRBD2 (7 bases). Germline lookup yields CDR1 SGHAT and CDR2 FQNNGV. Trimming shortened V by 3 bases and J by 6 bases, and 22 bases separated the two germline ends. CDR3 length: 17 amino acids. In DNA form, the CDR3 reads TGTGCCAGCAGCTTTGAGGGGAGGGGGGCGAGTAGGGATACGCAGTATTTT. The encoded protein is CASSFEGRGASRDTQYF.

The chain employs TRBV18 and TRBJ1-3; TRBD1 is a possible D gene (6 bases). This CDR3 region has 17 residues. Germline V gene lookup returns CDR1 KGHSH and CDR2 LQKENI. Trimming shortened V by 4 bases and J by 0 bases, and 16 bases separated the two germline ends. CDR3 DNA sequence: TGTGCCAGCTCACGGTCCGGGACACCCGGCTCTGGAAACACCATATATTTT. Amino acid sequence: CASSRSGTPGSGNTIYF.

The chain links TRBV5-1 to TRBJ2-2; no clear D. Germline CDR1 reads SGHRS; CDR2 reads YFSETQ. The CDR3 is 16 residues long. The germline V and J ends were trimmed by 3 bases and 4 bases, with 16 bases remaining between them. This chain's CDR3 is CASSSTAFTTTGELFF. The CDR3 bases are TGCGCCAGCAGCTCTACGGCCTTTACTACCACCGGGGAGCTGTTTTTT.

This chain connects TRBV28 to TRBJ1-5; D is ambiguous. Germline V gene data show CDR1 as MDHEN and CDR2 as SYDVKM. The CDR3 extends over 12 amino acids. V dropped 3 bases and J dropped 6 bases, with 6 bases sitting between them. The CDR3 reads CASSFRVQPQHF. CDR3 DNA: TGTGCCAGCAGTTTTCGGGTTCAGCCCCAGCATTTT.

V is TRBV19 and J is TRBJ1-1; D is unclear. The germline V gene encodes CDR1 LNHDA and CDR2 SQIVND (reference sequence). The CDR3 runs to 15 residues. V lost 5 bases and J 4 bases, leaving 17 bases between the germline ends. CDR3 nucleotide sequence: TGTGCCAGTAGTCTATTAACTCGGGATATCACTGAAGCTTTCTTT. It encodes CASSLLTRDITEAFF.

The chain links TRBV11-2 to TRBJ2-2; 13 nucleotides line up with TRBD2. The junction had 10 bases not matched to a gene; V was cut back by 1 base and J by 5 bases. Germline loops: CDR1 SGHAT, CDR2 FQNNGV. The CDR3 runs to 19 residues. This CDR3 is CASSLVITSGRAGTGELFF. CDR3 DNA: TGTGCCAGCAGCTTAGTAATAACTAGCGGGAGGGCCGGGACCGGGGAGCTGTTTTTT.

This rearrangement joins TRBV5-1 to TRBJ1-1; D is possibly TRBD1 (6 bases). Germline assignment: CDR1 SGHRS and CDR2 YFSETQ. Trimming removed 0 bases from V and 5 bases from J, with 17 bases in between. The CDR3 has 16 amino acids. CDR3 DNA: TGCGCCAGCAGCTTGGACAGGGCAAGGGGCGGGACTGAAGCTTTCTTT. Translated: CASSLDRARGGTEAFF.

This chain links TRBV13 with TRBJ2-3; 7 nucleotides line up with TRBD2. J was trimmed by 2 bases and V by 0 bases; bases with no gene match: 11. There are 18 residues in the CDR3. Germline CDR1 is PRHDT and CDR2 is FYEKMQ (reference sequence). For the CDR3, the DNA is TGTGCCAGCAGCTTAGGACAGTCACTGGGACTACCCACAGATACGCAGTATTTT. The encoded protein is CASSLGQSLGLPTDTQYF.

The CDR3 loop is CASSFTTSGYEQYF. In DNA form, the CDR3 reads TGTGCCAGCAGCTTCACGACTAGCGGCTACGAGCAGTACTTC. The chain uses TRBV7-8 and TRBJ2-7; 9 bases line up with TRBD2. Germline V gene sequence: CDR1 SGHVS, CDR2 FQNEAQ. The CDR3 sequence is 14 residues long. V lost 3 bases to trimming and J lost 3 bases; unmatched junction nucleotides: 3.

The chain employs TRBV29-1 and TRBJ2-1, with TRBD2 matching over 10 bases. After removal of 5 bases from V and 3 bases from J, the junction contained 4 bases not matched to a gene. The germline gives CDR1 SQVTM, CDR2 ANQGSEA. The CDR3 is 14 amino acids. The CDR3 sequence: CSVTGTSDYNEQFF. The CDR3 DNA follows: TGCAGCGTTACGGGGACTAGCGACTACAATGAGCAGTTCTTC.

The count of this clone is one. This rearrangement joins TRBV27 to TRBJ1-1, with 10 bases that match TRBD1. CDR3 length: 15 residues. The germline CDR1 and CDR2 sequences are MNHEY and SMNVEV (reference sequence). The J segment lost 7 bases and the V segment lost 3 bases, leaving 8 bases of the junction unmatched. CDR3 nucleotide sequence: TGTGCCAGCAGTTTCCGGGACAGGGGACGGAATGAAGCTTTCTTT. This gives the protein CASSFRDRGRNEAFF.

This clone was counted between two and nine times. The chain uses TRBV28 and TRBJ1-5; D is ambiguous. V shed 5 bases and J shed 6 bases, with 20 bases lying between them. This CDR3 region has 16 residues. CDR1 and CDR2 from the germline V gene are MDHEN and SYDVKM. CDR3 DNA sequence: TGTGCCAGCAGTCCCCTGCGCGTGGTCGGTAGTCAGCCCCAGCATTTT. Translated: CASSPLRVVGSQPQHF.

This chain uses TRBV30 with TRBJ2-5; 7 positions match TRBD1. J lost 1 base, V lost 1 base, and 15 bases had no gene match. This CDR3 is 18 amino acids long. Germline V gene sequence: CDR1 GTSNPN, CDR2 SVGIG (reference sequence). For the CDR3, the DNA is TGTGCCTGGAGTGACCCCCTTGCGAGGGACAGCATCCAAGAGACCCAGTACTTC. It yields the protein CAWSDPLARDSIQETQYF.

The rearrangement links TRBV3-1 (or the pseudogene TRBV3-2) to TRBJ2-7; D unclear. Germline-derived CDR1 and CDR2 are LGHDT and YNNKEL (reference sequence). This CDR3 has 11 amino acids. V was cut by 1 base and J by 12 bases, with 10 bases left in between. The CDR3 DNA follows: TGTGCCAGCAGCCAAGGTTACAGACGGTACTTC. It specifies CASSQGYRRYF.

The chain has TRBV19 and TRBJ1-3; possibly TRBD1 for D (6 bases). The CDR3 sequence is 14 residues long. Germline V gives CDR1 LNHDA, CDR2 SQIVND (reference sequence). V dropped 7 bases and J dropped 4 bases, with 14 bases sitting between them. CDR3 loop: CASTALTGGNTIYF. CDR3 sequence (DNA): TGTGCCAGTACCGCCTTGACAGGCGGAAACACCATATATTTT.

At least ten counts were recorded for this clone. The genes are TRBV6-4 and TRBJ2-3; no reliable D call. Germline CDR1 and CDR2: MRHNA and SNTAGT. This CDR3 spans 13 amino acids. V gave up 2 bases and J gave up 3 bases, with 6 bases separating them. For the CDR3, the DNA is TGTGCCAGCAGTGACAAGGAGACAGATACGCAGTATTTT. Its translation: CASSDKETDTQYF.